This TCR beta chain was profiled in a study of naive and memory T cell subsets. The CDR3 is 15 amino acids. V was clipped by 5 bases and J by 5 bases; unmatched bases: 8. Looked up from germline, CDR1 is SGHTA and CDR2 is FQGTGA. Four PCR rounds used nested alpha and beta constant region primers plus the SP2 primer. TCRdb re-derived calls from the 5' RACE reads in MiXCR, one entry per CDR3 protein. Found here are about 62,000 distinct CDR3 sequences, less than 10% of them singletons; the top ten hold 19%. A UMI-containing oligonucleotide was joined by 3' ligation to the TCR cDNA template. Whole-blood samples were less than 3 ml of peripheral blood from healthy adult volunteers.

This sequence originates from a female donor in good health. This chain connects TRBV7-3 to TRBJ2-1; 8 bases align to TRBD1. As DNA, the CDR3 is TGTGCCAGCAGCCCCGGACAGGGAAAAGACAATGAGCAGTTCTTC. Amino acids: CASSPGQGKDNEQFF.